This record looks at one TCR beta chain sequence and its context. What it binds is not known. This specimen belongs to a study of cytomegalovirus exposure and HLA in healthy donors. Study-wide results and limits: Analysis performed later found 16,000 or so TCR beta sequences associated with HLA alleles at 0.05 false discovery rate.

The CDR3 has 13 amino acids. Germline assignment: CDR1 MNHEY and CDR2 SVGAGI. Trimming took off 2 bases at V and 12 bases at J, with 14 bases between the two ends. The PCR made use of 60 Vbeta and 13 Jbeta primers. Here immunoSEQ multiplex PCR was the method, and the copy in TCRdb shows in-frame clones only, minus some. The sample yields around 140,000 clones, 72% seen once. Sequencing used PBMCs. The genes are TRBV6-5 and TRBJ2-1, with D possibly being TRBD2 (5 bases). This clonotype originated in a man aged 45-65 years in good health and CMV-seropositive. As DNA, the CDR3 is TGTGCCAGCAGTTACGAGGGTATAGGAGCGCAGTTCTTC. It is translated as CASSYEGIGAQFF.